The 5 T cell receptor beta chains below all came from one sample that was sequenced in a study of spatial heterogeneity in lung cancer. General study results and limits: Tumoral mutation counts were tracked by counts of expanded intratumoral alpha and beta TCRs.

Specified time point: sample taken at primary tumor resection. These receptors are not linked to any known antigen. A single record per CDR3 protein comes from TCRdb applying MiXCR to the 5' RACE reads. The sample contains over 3,000 distinct CDR3 sequences, more than 7.5% of which appear only once. The source was lung tumor tissue, collected at surgery. Source of these receptors: a male donor with early-stage non-small cell lung cancer.

This clonotype appeared many times. The chain is built from TRBV7-9 and TRBJ1-5; D ambiguous. V lost 7 bases and J 4 bases, leaving 11 bases between the germline ends. Germline V gene sequence: CDR1 SEHNR, CDR2 FQNEAQ (reference sequence). The CDR3 has 13 residues. In DNA form, the CDR3 reads TGTGCCAGCACCCGAGGACGGAATCAGCCCCAGCATTTT. Residues: CASTRGRNQPQHF. Complete variable domain (other parts from reference TRBV7-9 and TRBJ1-5): DTGVSQNPRHKITKRGQNVTFRCDPISEHNRLYWYRQTLGQGPEFLTYFQNEAQLEKSRLLSDRFSAERPKGSFSTLEIQRTEQGDSAMYLCASTRGRNQPQHFGDGTRLSIL.

This clonotype is termed medium-sized. V is TRBV10-3 and J is TRBJ2-3; D is undetermined. There are 12 residues in the CDR3. Per germline, CDR1 ENHRY and CDR2 SYGVKD. Trimming stripped 6 bases from V and 2 bases from J, with 6 bases between. The chain's CDR3 is CAISTTTDTQYF. The CDR3 DNA reads TGTGCCATCAGCACCACCACAGATACGCAGTATTTT.

By its share, this clonotype is medium-sized (0.01 to 0.1%). The V gene is TRBV19, the J gene TRBJ1-1, with a possible D match to TRBD1 (5 bases). The ends were cut back, 0 bases at V and 10 bases at J, with 9 bases in the middle. Germline lookup yields CDR1 LNHDA and CDR2 SQIVND (reference sequence). The CDR3 runs to 12 residues. CDR3 nucleotides: TGTGCCAGTAGTATAGATCGACAGCGAGCTTTCTTT. It specifies CASSIDRQRAFF. Combining the CDR3 with reference TRBV19 and TRBJ1-1 gives the whole variable domain DGGITQSPKYLFRKEGQNVTLSCEQNLNHDAMYWYRQDPGQGLRLIYYSQIVNDFQKGDIAEGYSVSREKKESFPLTVTSAQKNPTAFYLCASSIDRQRAFFGQGTRLTVV.

This clonotype was observed at least ten times. The J gene is TRBJ2-5, the V gene TRBV7-9; possibly TRBD2 for D (6 bases). Trimming left V 1 base short and J 1 base short, with 10 bases between. The CDR3 has 15 amino acids. Germline lookup yields CDR1 SEHNR and CDR2 FQNEAQ (reference sequence). CDR3 in amino acids: CASSLELGSQETQYF. The CDR3, as DNA: TGTGCCAGCAGCTTAGAACTCGGGAGCCAAGAGACCCAGTACTTC. Full variable domain (remainder filled in from reference TRBV7-9 and TRBJ2-5): DTGVSQNPRHKITKRGQNVTFRCDPISEHNRLYWYRQTLGQGPEFLTYFQNEAQLEKSRLLSDRFSAERPKGSFSTLEIQRTEQGDSAMYLCASSLELGSQETQYFGPGTRLLVL.

By sample share, this clonotype is medium-sized. The chain joins TRBV7-2 to TRBJ2-2, with D maybe TRBD2 (5 bases). The CDR3 covers 16 residues. In germline, CDR1 is SGHTA, CDR2 FQGNSA. Trimming took off 5 bases at V and 0 bases at J, with 13 bases between the two ends. The CDR3 reads CASSPRRTSNTGELFF. In DNA, the CDR3 is TGTGCCAGCAGCCCCCGACGGACTTCGAACACCGGGGAGCTGTTTTTT.